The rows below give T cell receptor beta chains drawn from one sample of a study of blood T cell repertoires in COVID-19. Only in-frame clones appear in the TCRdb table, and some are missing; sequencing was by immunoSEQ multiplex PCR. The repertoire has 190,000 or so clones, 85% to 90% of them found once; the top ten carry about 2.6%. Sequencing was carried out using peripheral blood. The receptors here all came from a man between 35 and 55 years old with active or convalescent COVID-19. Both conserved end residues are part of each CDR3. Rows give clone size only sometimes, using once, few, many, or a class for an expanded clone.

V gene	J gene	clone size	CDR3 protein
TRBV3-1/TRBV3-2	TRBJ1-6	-	CASSQGTGLSPLHF
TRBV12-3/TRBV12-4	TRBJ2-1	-	CASGDNEQFF
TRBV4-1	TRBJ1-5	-	CASSHLGQGVRDQPQHF
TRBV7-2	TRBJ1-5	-	CASSLYRSNQPQHF
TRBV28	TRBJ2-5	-	CASSFRDRGLETQYF
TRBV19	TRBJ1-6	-	CASRQAQGSVSPLHF
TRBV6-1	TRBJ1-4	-	CASSEGGEYEKLFF
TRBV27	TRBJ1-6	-	CASRDSMGWSSYNSPLHF
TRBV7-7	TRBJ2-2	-	CASSPQEGAGELFF
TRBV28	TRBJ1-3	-	CASSLLQGANTIYF
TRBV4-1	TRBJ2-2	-	CASSQGQGRTGELFF
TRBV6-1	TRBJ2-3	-	CASSESRGTNTQYF
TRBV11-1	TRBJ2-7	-	CASSSGLAGGREQYF
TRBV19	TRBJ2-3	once	CASAPRRGATDTQYF
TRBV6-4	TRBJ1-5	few	CASSAGENQPQHF
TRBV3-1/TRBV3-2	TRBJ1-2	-	CASSPGQDFYGYTF
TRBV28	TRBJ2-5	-	CASSFGREETQYF
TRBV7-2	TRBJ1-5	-	CASSLDGARGQPQHF
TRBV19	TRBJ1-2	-	CASRFPNSRGTNYGYTF
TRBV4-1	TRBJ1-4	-	CASSQGGQLATNEKLFF
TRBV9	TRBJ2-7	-	CASSAWDREDEQYF
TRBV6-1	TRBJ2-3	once	CASSDTGGGGDTQYF
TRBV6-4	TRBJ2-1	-	CASSDGTRRGEQFF
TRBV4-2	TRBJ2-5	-	CASSRSSFTSGSPHQETQYF
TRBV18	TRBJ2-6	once	CASSDWDRGDSGANVLTF
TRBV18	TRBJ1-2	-	CASSRTAGQGNGYTF
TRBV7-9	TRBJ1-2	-	CASSIGGANYGYTF
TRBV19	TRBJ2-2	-	CASTRQGQGVRNTGELFF
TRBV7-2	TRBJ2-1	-	CARFTGNNEQFF
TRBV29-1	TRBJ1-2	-	CSVMGQNYGYTF
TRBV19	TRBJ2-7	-	CASSKGLAGDTYEQYF
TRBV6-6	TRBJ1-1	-	CASSYKQGNTEAFF
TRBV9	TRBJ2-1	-	CASTPGDQSSYNEQFF
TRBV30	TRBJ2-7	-	CAWSVQGGTYEQYF
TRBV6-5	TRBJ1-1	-	CASSYSRQTEAFF
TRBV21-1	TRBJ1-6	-	CASSRPGGADSPLHF
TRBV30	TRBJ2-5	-	CAWGTEYQETQYF
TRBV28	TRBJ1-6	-	CASSPGTGNMGNSPLHF
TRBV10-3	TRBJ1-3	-	CAITDRSGNTIYF
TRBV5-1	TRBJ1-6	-	CASSLKGQGGSPLHF
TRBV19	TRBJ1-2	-	CASSQPRVTNYGYTF
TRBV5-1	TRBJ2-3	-	CASSYPGLAGGLSSTDTQYF
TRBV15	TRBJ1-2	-	CATSRGEGQDTF
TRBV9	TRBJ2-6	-	CASSARWAGANVLTF
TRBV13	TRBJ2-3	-	CASSPGTSGADTQYF